This T cell receptor beta chain was sequenced in a study of blood T cell repertoires in COVID-19 (dated by TCRdb to about 2020). Regarding the study in general: The collaborator samples originated in the United States, Italy and Spain and spanned the acute and convalescent phases of COVID-19. The prospective study material was composed of cDNA or gDNA derived from T cells, B-cell-depleted T cells, or PBMCs. The dataset comprised deeply sampled blood TCRbeta repertoires from subjects exposed to, actively infected with, or recovered from COVID-19. A freely available public database, intended as a resource for researchers studying the immune response to SARS-CoV-2, is where the repertoires were released. Samples were obtained from the ongoing ImmuneRACE study (first 160 participants) and from 1,254 subjects provided by 6 global collaborators. A de-identified subject ID, COVID-19 status, age in years and sex were almost always included in the sample metadata. Where available, HLA class I and class II types were obtained from metadata supplied by the sample provider rather than from assay-based typing.

The study at large found these results: How much clinical and demographic metadata was included differed by source and by participant, and the metadata was provided uncurated.

A note on this clone: Its antigen is unknown. No base qualities exist here, and no much larger clone lies one base off it.

Whole blood was collected in K2EDTA tubes by collaborating institutions according to the institutions' own protocols. Collaborator samples were shipped for TCRbeta analysis as frozen whole blood, isolated PBMCs, or DNA extracted from either sample type. The immunoSEQ Assay, a bias-controlled multiplex PCR, was used to amplify TCRbeta CDR3 regions from genomic DNA. The study's own analysis went as follows. The number of nucleated cells in each sample was estimated by amplification of reference gene primers within the assay. To quantify the absolute abundance of each unique TCRbeta CDR3 rearrangement, sequence reads were collapsed and filtered. Productive Simpson clonality was computed per sample as the square root of Simpson's diversity index over productive rearrangements. TCRdb's version of the immuneACCESS table is confined to in-frame rearrangements and falls short of the full clone set. An unresolved V gene accounts for under half of the shortfall where checked; the remainder is of unknown origin. V and J calls and clone size follow that table, whereas D and trimming were derived from the DNA. Here the sample has under 90,000 clones; roughly three quarters occur a single time. Approximately 12% of the sample goes to the ten largest clones.

The germline V and J ends show losses of 6 bases and 7 bases respectively, and no gene match explains 4 bases of the junction. Taken from the germline V gene, the CDR1 and CDR2 loops are MDHEN and SYDVKM. Its CDR3 holds 13 amino acids, cysteine through phenylalanine. The retained sequence is limited to the CDR3, 39 bases, with the frame set at the first base. Sequenced: peripheral blood. The chain joins TRBV28 to TRBJ1-5, and 9 bases in between align with TRBD1. The sequence was obtained from a human donor in a cohort sampled during active COVID-19. The nucleotides are TGTGCCAGCAGGCAACAGGGGGCCCAGCCCCAGCATTTT. The encoded protein is CASRQQGAQPQHF.